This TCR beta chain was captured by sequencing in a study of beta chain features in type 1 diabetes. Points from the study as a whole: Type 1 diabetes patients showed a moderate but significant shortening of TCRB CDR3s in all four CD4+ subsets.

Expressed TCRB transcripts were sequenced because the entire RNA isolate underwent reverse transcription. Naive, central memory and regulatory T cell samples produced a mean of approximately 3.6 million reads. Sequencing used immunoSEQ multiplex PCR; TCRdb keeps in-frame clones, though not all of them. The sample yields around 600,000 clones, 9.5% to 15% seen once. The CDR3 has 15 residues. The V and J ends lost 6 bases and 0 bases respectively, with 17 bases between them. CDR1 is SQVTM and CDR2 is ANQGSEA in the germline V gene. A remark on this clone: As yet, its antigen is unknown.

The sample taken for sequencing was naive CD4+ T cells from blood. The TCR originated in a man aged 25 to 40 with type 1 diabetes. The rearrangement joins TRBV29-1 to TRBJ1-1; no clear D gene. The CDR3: CSVAPQAWMNTEAFF. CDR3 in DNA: TGCAGCGTCGCCCCACAAGCGTGGATGAACACTGAAGCTTTCTTT.